The 8 T cell receptor beta chains presented below share a single source sample, sequenced in a study of Ad26.COV2.S vaccination and SARS-CoV-2 variants. This table comes from immunoSEQ multiplex PCR, and its TCRdb copy is limited to in-frame clones, with some not included. The table lists approximately 400,000 clones, roughly 94% of them singletons. The specimen comprised peripheral blood, sampled after recovery from COVID-19. These receptors all come from a human donor who had recovered from COVID-19.

The J gene is TRBJ2-2, the V gene TRBV9; D call uncertain. CDR1 and CDR2 from the germline V gene are SGDLS and YYNGEE. V was clipped by 3 bases and J by 4 bases, with 4 bases between them. This CDR3 region has 12 residues. CDR3 sequence reads: CASSASTGELFF. CDR3 DNA sequence: TGTGCCAGCAGCGCTTCCACCGGGGAGCTGTTTTTT.

V is TRBV2 and J is TRBJ2-6, with 15 bases identical to TRBD2. CDR1 is SNHLY and CDR2 is FYNNEI in the germline V gene. Trimming removed 9 bases from V and 4 bases from J; junction bases left unmatched: 4. The length of the CDR3 is 16 residues. The CDR3 DNA sequence: TGTGCCAGGGGACTAGCGGGGGGAGGGGGGGCCAACGTCCTGACTTTC. This translates into CARGLAGGGGANVLTF.

The V call is TRBV7-9, the J call TRBJ2-5, with 8 bases lining up with TRBD1. Per germline, CDR1 SEHNR and CDR2 FQNEAQ (reference sequence). V lost 7 bases, J lost 2 bases, and 6 bases stayed unmatched. The CDR3 consists of 14 residues. The CDR3 DNA reads as TGTGCCAGCACCGGACAGGGAGTTCAAGAGACCCAGTACTTC. Translating gives CASTGQGVQETQYF. Supplemented by reference TRBV7-9 and TRBJ2-5, the full variable domain reads DTGVSQNPRHKITKRGQNVTFRCDPISEHNRLYWYRQTLGQGPEFLTYFQNEAQLEKSRLLSDRFSAERPKGSFSTLEIQRTEQGDSAMYLCASTGQGVQETQYFGPGTRLLVL.

The chain has TRBV14 and TRBJ1-1; the D is unclear. The ends were cut back, 4 bases at V and 4 bases at J, with 13 bases in the middle. Germline CDR1 SGHDN, CDR2 FVKESK. CDR3 length equals 14 residues. The CDR3 region has the DNA TGTGCCAGCAGCCCCGTCTTTGGAGGCACTGAAGCTTTCTTT. Its translation is CASSPVFGGTEAFF.

V usage is TRBV7-9 and J usage is TRBJ1-4; D not certain. CDR1 is SEHNR, CDR2 FQNEAQ, per germline (reference sequence). V was clipped by 0 bases and J by 5 bases, with 13 bases between them. The CDR3 loop spans 16 amino acids. The CDR3 bases are TGTGCCAGCAGCTTAGCCTCGGACCCGAGGAATGAAAAACTGTTTTTT. Its protein product is CASSLASDPRNEKLFF.

The rearrangement links TRBV7-9 to TRBJ2-1, with a possible D match to TRBD1 (5 bases). This CDR3 contains 14 residues. V dropped 6 bases and J dropped 4 bases, with 13 bases sitting between them. The V gene's germline CDR1 is SEHNR and CDR2 FQNEAQ (reference sequence). CDR3 sequence reads: CASRSGQPYNEQFF. DNA for the CDR3: TGTGCCAGCAGGTCAGGGCAGCCGTACAATGAGCAGTTCTTC.

This chain links TRBV7-9 with TRBJ1-6; 9 nucleotides line up with TRBD1. V dropped 3 bases and J dropped 8; count of bases not matched to a gene: 2. From germline, CDR1 is SEHNR and CDR2 FQNEAQ (reference sequence). This CDR3 has 14 residues. CDR3 sequence (DNA): TGTGCCAGCAGCTTGGGACAGGGTGATTCACCCCTCCACTTT. Translation gives CASSLGQGDSPLHF.

This clone was seen a single time. The chain uses TRBV27 and TRBJ2-7; 10 bases line up with TRBD1. This CDR3 is built from 15 residues. Germline V CDR1 and CDR2: MNHEY, SMNVEV (reference sequence). Trimming at V came to 2 bases and at J to 6 bases, leaving 7 bases not matched to a gene. The CDR3 region has the DNA TGTGCCAGCAGTTTAATCGCCGGGACAGGGGTCGAGCAGTACTTC. Amino acid sequence: CASSLIAGTGVEQYF.